This T cell receptor beta chain came from a study of CXCR3-negative and CXCR3-positive naive CD8 T cells. CDR3 size: 13 residues. CDR1 SQVTM and CDR2 ANQGSEA come from the germline V gene. 5' RACE with UMI labels generated the TRB cDNA libraries. TCRdb reworked the 5' RACE reads into one entry per CDR3 protein, no DNA. The sample data list 150,000 or so distinct CDR3 sequences. The chain has TRBV29-1 and TRBJ2-7. Sequencing was performed on naive CXCR3- CD8+ T cells from blood. Subset in this sample: CD45RO-CCR7+CD27+CD95- naive CD8+ T cells lacking CXCR3 (TNR3-). This TCR derives from a human donor in good health. Some clones in this sample may be carry-over from other donors' samples. CDR3 sequence: CSVEGASTYEQYF.